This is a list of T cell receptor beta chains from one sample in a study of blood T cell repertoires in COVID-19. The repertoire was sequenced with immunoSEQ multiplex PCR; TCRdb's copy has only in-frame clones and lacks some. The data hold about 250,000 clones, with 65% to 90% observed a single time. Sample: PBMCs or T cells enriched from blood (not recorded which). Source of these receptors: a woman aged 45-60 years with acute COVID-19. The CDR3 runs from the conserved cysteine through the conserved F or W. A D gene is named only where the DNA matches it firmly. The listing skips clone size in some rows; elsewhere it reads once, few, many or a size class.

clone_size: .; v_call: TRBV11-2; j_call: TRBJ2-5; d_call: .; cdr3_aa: CASSVRGQIIQETQYF; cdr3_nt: TGTGCCAGCAGCGTCCGAGGACAGATCATCCAAGAGACCCAGTACTTC
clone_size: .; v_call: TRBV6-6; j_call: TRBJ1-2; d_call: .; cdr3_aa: CASSYGDRTDYGYTF; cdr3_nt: TGTGCCAGCAGTTACGGCGACAGGACCGACTATGGCTACACCTTC
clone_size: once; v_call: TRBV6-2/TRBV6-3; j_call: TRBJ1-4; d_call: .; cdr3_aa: CASSYTGTKRKLFF; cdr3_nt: TGTGCCAGCAGTTACACGGGGACAAAGCGAAAACTGTTTTTT
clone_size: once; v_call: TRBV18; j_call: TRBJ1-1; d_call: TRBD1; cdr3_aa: CASSPSTGAGTEAFF; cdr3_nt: TGTGCCAGCTCACCATCAACAGGGGCCGGGACTGAAGCTTTCTTT
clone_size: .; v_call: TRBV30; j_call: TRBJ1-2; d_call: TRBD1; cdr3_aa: CAWSNGQGGGYTF; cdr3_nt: TGTGCCTGGAGCAATGGACAGGGCGGTGGCTACACCTTC
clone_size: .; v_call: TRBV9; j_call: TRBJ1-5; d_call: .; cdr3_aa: CASSVVGGQPQHF; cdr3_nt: TGTGCCAGCAGCGTAGTGGGGGGACAGCCCCAGCATTTT
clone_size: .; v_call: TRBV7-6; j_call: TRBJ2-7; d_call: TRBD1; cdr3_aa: CASSLNRGYEQYF; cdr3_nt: TGTGCCAGCAGCTTAAACAGGGGCTACGAGCAGTACTTC
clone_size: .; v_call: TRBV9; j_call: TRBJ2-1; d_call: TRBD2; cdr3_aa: CASSDGGGTYNEQFF; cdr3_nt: TGTGCCAGCAGCGACGGCGGGGGGACCTACAATGAGCAGTTCTTC
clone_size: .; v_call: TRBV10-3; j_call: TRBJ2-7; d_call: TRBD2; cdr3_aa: CAIRPGLAAYEQYF; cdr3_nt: TGTGCCATCAGGCCCGGCCTAGCGGCCTACGAGCAGTACTTC
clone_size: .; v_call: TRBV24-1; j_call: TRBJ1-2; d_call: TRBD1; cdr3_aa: CATTWRDRYGYTF; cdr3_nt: TGTGCCACCACCTGGCGGGACAGATATGGCTACACCTTC
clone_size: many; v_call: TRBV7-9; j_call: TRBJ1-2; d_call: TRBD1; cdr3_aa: CASSSTGLLDGYTF; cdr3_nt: TGTGCCAGCAGCTCGACAGGGTTATTAGATGGCTACACCTTC
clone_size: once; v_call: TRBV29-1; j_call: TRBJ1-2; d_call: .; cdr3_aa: CSVEGEGGSQSYGYTF; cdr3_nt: TGCAGCGTTGAAGGAGAGGGAGGTAGTCAGAGCTATGGCTACACCTTC
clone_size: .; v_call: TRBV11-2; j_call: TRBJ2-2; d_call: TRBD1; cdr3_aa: CASSLRGQGATGELFF; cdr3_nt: TGTGCCAGCAGCTTAAGGGGACAGGGGGCCACCGGGGAGCTGTTTTTT
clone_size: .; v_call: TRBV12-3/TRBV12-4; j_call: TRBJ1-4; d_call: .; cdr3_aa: CASSLAPNEKLFF; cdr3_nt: TGTGCCAGCAGTTTAGCTCCAAATGAAAAACTGTTTTTT
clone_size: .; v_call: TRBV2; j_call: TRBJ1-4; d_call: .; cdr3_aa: CASSDREKLFF; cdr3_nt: TGTGCCAGCAGTGACAGAGAAAAACTGTTTTTT
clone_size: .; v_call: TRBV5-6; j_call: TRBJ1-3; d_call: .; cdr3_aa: CASSFRQSGNTIYF; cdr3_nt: TGTGCCAGCAGCTTCAGACAGTCTGGAAACACCATATATTTT
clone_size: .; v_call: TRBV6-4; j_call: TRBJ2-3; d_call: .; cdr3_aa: CASSRGDADTQYF; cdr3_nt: TGTGCCAGCAGCAGGGGCGACGCAGATACGCAGTATTTT
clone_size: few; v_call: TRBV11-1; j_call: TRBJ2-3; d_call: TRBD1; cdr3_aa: CASSFSPTGGGDTQYF; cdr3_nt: TGTGCCAGCAGCTTCAGTCCCACAGGGGGCGGCGATACGCAGTATTTT
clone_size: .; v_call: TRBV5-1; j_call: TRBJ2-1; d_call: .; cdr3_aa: CASSLAGQSVEQFF; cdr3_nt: TGCGCCAGCAGCTTGGCAGGACAGTCGGTTGAGCAGTTCTTC
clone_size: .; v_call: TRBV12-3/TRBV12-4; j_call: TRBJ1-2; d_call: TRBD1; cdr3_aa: CASSPGDRRGYTF; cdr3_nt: TGTGCCAGCAGTCCCGGGGACAGGAGAGGCTACACCTTC
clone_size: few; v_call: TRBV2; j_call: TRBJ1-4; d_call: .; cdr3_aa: CASSDAGGPNEKLFF; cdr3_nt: TGTGCCAGCAGTGATGCAGGAGGACCTAATGAAAAACTGTTTTTT
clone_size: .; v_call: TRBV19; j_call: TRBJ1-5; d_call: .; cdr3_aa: CASSIPSSTTNQPQHF; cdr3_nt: TGTGCCAGTAGTATACCTTCTTCGACAACCAATCAGCCCCAGCATTTT
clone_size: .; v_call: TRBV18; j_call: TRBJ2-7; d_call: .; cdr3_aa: CASSPAAASSSYEQYF; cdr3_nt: TGTGCCAGCTCACCCGCGGCAGCCTCAAGCTCCTACGAGCAGTACTTC
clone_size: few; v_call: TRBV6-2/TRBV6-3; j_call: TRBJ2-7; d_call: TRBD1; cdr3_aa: CASSFTDRGGTEQYF; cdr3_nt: TGTGCCAGCAGTTTCACCGACAGGGGAGGAACCGAGCAGTACTTC
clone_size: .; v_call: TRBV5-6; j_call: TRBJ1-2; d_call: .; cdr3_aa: CASSLRQGSYTF; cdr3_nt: TGTGCCAGCAGCTTGCGGCAGGGGAGTTACACCTTC
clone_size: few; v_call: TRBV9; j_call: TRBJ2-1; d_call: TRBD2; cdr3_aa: CASRGKGLAGTNTYNEQFF; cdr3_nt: TGTGCCAGCAGGGGCAAGGGACTAGCGGGGACCAACACCTACAATGAGCAGTTCTTC
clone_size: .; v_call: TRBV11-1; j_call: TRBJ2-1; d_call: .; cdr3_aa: CASSRGGPVYNEQFF; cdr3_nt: TGTGCCAGCAGCCGCGGGGGCCCAGTCTACAATGAGCAGTTCTTC
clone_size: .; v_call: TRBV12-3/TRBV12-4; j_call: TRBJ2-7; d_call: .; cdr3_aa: CASSLQGSYEQYF; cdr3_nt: TGTGCCAGCAGTTTACAGGGGTCCTACGAGCAGTACTTC
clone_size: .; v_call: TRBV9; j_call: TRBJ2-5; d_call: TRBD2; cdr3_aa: CASSERLAGGWETQYF; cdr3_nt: TGTGCCAGCAGCGAGAGACTAGCGGGGGGTTGGGAGACCCAGTACTTC
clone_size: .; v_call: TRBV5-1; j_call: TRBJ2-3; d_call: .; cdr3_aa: CASSLRETDTQYF; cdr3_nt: TGCGCCAGCAGCTTGCGGGAAACAGATACGCAGTATTTT
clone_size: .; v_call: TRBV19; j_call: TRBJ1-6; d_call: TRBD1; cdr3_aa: CASRTGLAYNSPLHF; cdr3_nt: TGTGCCAGTAGGACAGGGTTAGCCTATAATTCACCCCTCCACTTT
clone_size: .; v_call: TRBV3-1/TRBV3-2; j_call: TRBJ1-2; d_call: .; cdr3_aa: CASSQTVAEVGYTF; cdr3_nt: TGTGCCAGCAGCCAAACCGTGGCGGAGGTGGGCTACACCTTC
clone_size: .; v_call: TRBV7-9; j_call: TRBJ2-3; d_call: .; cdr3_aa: CASSAWATDTQYF; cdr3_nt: TGTGCCAGCAGCGCGTGGGCCACAGATACGCAGTATTTT
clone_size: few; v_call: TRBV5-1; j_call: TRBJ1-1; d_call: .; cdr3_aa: CASSASGQGRLMNTEAFF; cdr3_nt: TGCGCCAGCAGCGCGTCTGGGCAGGGGCGACTTATGAACACTGAAGCTTTCTTT
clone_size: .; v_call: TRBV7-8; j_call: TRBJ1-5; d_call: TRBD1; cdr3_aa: CASSLTGGNQPQHF; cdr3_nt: TGTGCCAGCAGCTTGACAGGGGGCAATCAGCCCCAGCATTTT
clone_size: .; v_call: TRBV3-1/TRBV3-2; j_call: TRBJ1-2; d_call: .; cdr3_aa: CASSLEDRNYGYTF; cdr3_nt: TGTGCCAGCAGCCTAGAGGACAGAAACTATGGCTACACCTTC
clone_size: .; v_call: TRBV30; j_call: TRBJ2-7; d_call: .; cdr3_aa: CAWSDSYEQYF; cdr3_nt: TGTGCCTGGAGTGACAGTTACGAGCAGTACTTC
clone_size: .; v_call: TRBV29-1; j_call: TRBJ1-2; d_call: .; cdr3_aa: CSAISGVDGYTF; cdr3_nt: TGCAGCGCGATTTCAGGGGTGGATGGCTACACCTTC
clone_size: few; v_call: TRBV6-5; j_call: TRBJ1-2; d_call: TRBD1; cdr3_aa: CASSTPRGRAKDYTF; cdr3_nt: TGTGCCAGCAGTACCCCCAGGGGGCGGGCTAAAGACTACACCTTC
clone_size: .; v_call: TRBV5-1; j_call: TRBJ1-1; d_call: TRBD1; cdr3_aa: CASSSTGQGMNTEAFF; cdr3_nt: TGCGCCAGCAGCTCTACGGGACAGGGAATGAACACTGAAGCTTTCTTT
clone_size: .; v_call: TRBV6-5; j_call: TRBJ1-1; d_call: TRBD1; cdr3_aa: CASGRGRLTEAFF; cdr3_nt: TGTGCCAGCGGAAGGGGGCGGCTTACTGAAGCTTTCTTT
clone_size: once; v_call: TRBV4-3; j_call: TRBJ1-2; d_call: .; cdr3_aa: CASSQDLGRGNYGYTF; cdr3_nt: TGCGCCAGCAGCCAAGATCTTGGAAGAGGTAACTATGGCTACACCTTC
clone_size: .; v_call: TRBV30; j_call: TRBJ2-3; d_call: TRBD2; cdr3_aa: CAWNRFSGGSDTQYF; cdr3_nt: TGTGCCTGGAACCGGTTTAGCGGGGGATCAGATACGCAGTATTTT
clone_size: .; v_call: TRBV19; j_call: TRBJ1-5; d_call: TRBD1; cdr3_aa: CASSITSQKQGANQPQHF; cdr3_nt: TGTGCCAGTAGTATCACATCCCAAAAACAGGGGGCCAATCAGCCCCAGCATTTT
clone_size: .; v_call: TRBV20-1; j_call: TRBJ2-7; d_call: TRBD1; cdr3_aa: CSASDRVYEQYF; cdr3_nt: TGCAGTGCTAGTGACAGGGTGTACGAGCAGTACTTC
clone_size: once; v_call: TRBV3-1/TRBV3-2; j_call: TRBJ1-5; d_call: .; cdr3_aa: CASSQEGGVGQPQHF; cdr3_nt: TGTGCCAGCAGCCAAGAGGGAGGGGTAGGCCAGCCCCAGCATTTT
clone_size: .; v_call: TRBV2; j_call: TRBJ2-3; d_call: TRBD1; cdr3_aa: CASQTGGTTDTQYF; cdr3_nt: TGTGCCAGCCAAACAGGGGGTACGACAGATACGCAGTATTTT
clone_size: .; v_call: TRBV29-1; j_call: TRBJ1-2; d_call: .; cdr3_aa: CSVEEGPNYGYTF; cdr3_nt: TGCAGCGTTGAGGAGGGACCCAACTATGGCTACACCTTC
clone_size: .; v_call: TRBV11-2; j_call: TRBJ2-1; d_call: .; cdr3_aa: CASSLRWNRESEQFF; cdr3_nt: TGTGCCAGCAGCTTACGTTGGAATAGGGAGAGTGAGCAGTTCTTC
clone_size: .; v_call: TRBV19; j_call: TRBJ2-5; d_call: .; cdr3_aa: CASSIFSQETQYF; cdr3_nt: TGTGCCAGTAGTATCTTCTCTCAAGAGACCCAGTACTTC
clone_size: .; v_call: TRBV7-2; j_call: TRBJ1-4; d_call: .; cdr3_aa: CASSSYSGHSEKLFF; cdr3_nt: TGTGCCAGCAGCTCATATTCCGGACATAGTGAAAAACTGTTTTTT
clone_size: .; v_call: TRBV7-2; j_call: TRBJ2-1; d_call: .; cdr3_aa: CASSSQGLRGQQFF; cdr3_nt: TGTGCCAGCAGCTCCCAGGGACTCCGTGGGCAGCAGTTCTTC
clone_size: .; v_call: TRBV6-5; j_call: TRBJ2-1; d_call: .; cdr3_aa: CASTGQKVNEQFF; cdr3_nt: TGTGCCAGCACGGGACAAAAGGTCAATGAGCAGTTCTTC
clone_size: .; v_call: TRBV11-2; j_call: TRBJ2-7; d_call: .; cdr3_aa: CASSYTYEQYF; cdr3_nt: TGTGCCAGCAGCTATACCTACGAGCAGTACTTC
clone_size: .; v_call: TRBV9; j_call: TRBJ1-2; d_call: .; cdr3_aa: CASSVPGQKHGYTF; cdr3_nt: TGTGCCAGCAGCGTACCGGGACAAAAACATGGCTACACCTTC
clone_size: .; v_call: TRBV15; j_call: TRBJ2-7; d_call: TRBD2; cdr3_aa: CATSAGTSGGVSYEQYF; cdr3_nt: TGTGCCACCAGCGCCGGGACTAGCGGGGGGGTCTCCTACGAGCAGTACTTC